These T cell receptor beta chains were read from a single sample in a study of blood T cell repertoires in COVID-19. Generated by immunoSEQ multiplex PCR, the TCRdb table keeps only in-frame clones and is missing some. In the table there are about 34,000 clones, roughly three quarters of which are singletons. The sequenced sample consisted of peripheral blood. Receptors were obtained from a human donor in a cohort sampled during active COVID-19. Each CDR3 is given with its conserved first and last residue. A D gene is named only where the DNA matches it firmly. Size values are once, few and many counts, or a class for expanded clones, and some rows have none.

clone_size: few; v_call: TRBV2; j_call: TRBJ1-2; d_call: NA; cdr3_aa: CASRGLWYGYTF; cdr3_nt: TGTGCCAGTCGAGGCCTTTGGTATGGCTACACCTTC
clone_size: few; v_call: TRBV7-9; j_call: TRBJ1-6; d_call: NA; cdr3_aa: CASRPARRSTNSPLHF; cdr3_nt: TGTGCCAGCAGACCAGCGAGGAGATCCACGAATTCACCCCTCCACTTT
clone_size: NA; v_call: TRBV9; j_call: TRBJ1-2; d_call: NA; cdr3_aa: CASSVWQNYGYTF; cdr3_nt: TGTGCCAGCAGCGTGTGGCAGAACTATGGCTACACCTTC
clone_size: NA; v_call: TRBV29-1; j_call: TRBJ1-1; d_call: NA; cdr3_aa: CSVEIPGTEAFF; cdr3_nt: TGCAGCGTTGAAATCCCCGGCACTGAAGCTTTCTTT
clone_size: NA; v_call: TRBV5-5; j_call: TRBJ2-1; d_call: TRBD2; cdr3_aa: CASSFAGGGHSEQFF; cdr3_nt: TGTGCCAGCAGCTTTGCGGGCGGGGGTCATTCTGAGCAGTTCTTC
clone_size: NA; v_call: TRBV19; j_call: TRBJ1-1; d_call: NA; cdr3_aa: CASSIGVQVLLNTEAFF; cdr3_nt: TGTGCCAGTAGTATAGGGGTCCAGGTTTTGCTGAACACTGAAGCTTTCTTT
clone_size: once; v_call: TRBV29-1; j_call: TRBJ1-2; d_call: TRBD1; cdr3_aa: CSVYRGGGYTF; cdr3_nt: TGCAGCGTGTACAGGGGTGGAGGCTACACCTTC
clone_size: NA; v_call: TRBV7-9; j_call: TRBJ2-5; d_call: TRBD2; cdr3_aa: CASSLGTSGSTETQYF; cdr3_nt: TGTGCCAGCAGCCTAGGGACTAGCGGGAGTACGGAGACCCAGTACTTC
clone_size: NA; v_call: TRBV4-1; j_call: TRBJ1-1; d_call: TRBD1; cdr3_aa: CASSPGTGWTEAFF; cdr3_nt: TGCGCCAGCAGCCCTGGGACAGGGTGGACTGAAGCTTTCTTT
clone_size: NA; v_call: TRBV23-1; j_call: TRBJ2-5; d_call: TRBD1; cdr3_aa: CASSQPKTGCYQETQYF; cdr3_nt: TGCGCCAGCAGTCAACCTAAGACAGGGTGTTATCAAGAGACCCAGTACTTC
clone_size: NA; v_call: TRBV9; j_call: TRBJ1-3; d_call: NA; cdr3_aa: CASSVVDSSGNTIYF; cdr3_nt: TGTGCCAGCAGCGTCGTTGACAGCTCTGGAAACACCATATATTTT
clone_size: NA; v_call: TRBV19; j_call: TRBJ1-1; d_call: NA; cdr3_aa: CASISFWAGTEAFF; cdr3_nt: TGTGCCAGTATAAGTTTTTGGGCGGGCACTGAAGCTTTCTTT
clone_size: NA; v_call: TRBV12-3/TRBV12-4; j_call: TRBJ1-2; d_call: NA; cdr3_aa: CASSSQGSYGYTF; cdr3_nt: TGTGCCAGCAGTTCGCAGGGGTCGTATGGCTACACCTTC
clone_size: NA; v_call: TRBV5-6; j_call: TRBJ2-5; d_call: TRBD2; cdr3_aa: CASTGAGGRGETQYF; cdr3_nt: TGTGCCAGCACAGGGGCGGGAGGCAGGGGAGAGACCCAGTACTTC
clone_size: few; v_call: TRBV6-1; j_call: TRBJ2-2; d_call: NA; cdr3_aa: CASSDTNTGELFF; cdr3_nt: TGTGCCAGCAGTGACACGAACACCGGGGAGCTGTTTTTT
clone_size: NA; v_call: TRBV4-2; j_call: TRBJ1-2; d_call: TRBD1; cdr3_aa: CASSQDRGDGYTF; cdr3_nt: TGTGCCAGCAGCCAGGACAGGGGGGACGGCTACACCTTC
clone_size: NA; v_call: TRBV9; j_call: TRBJ2-5; d_call: TRBD1; cdr3_aa: CASSVTGGLETQYF; cdr3_nt: TGTGCCAGCAGCGTGACAGGGGGCTTAGAGACCCAGTACTTC
clone_size: few; v_call: TRBV3-1/TRBV3-2; j_call: TRBJ1-1; d_call: NA; cdr3_aa: CASSQGQVEAFF; cdr3_nt: TGTGCCAGCAGCCAAGGTCAGGTGGAAGCTTTCTTT
clone_size: NA; v_call: TRBV10-1; j_call: TRBJ1-2; d_call: NA; cdr3_aa: CASSRDTYNYGYTF; cdr3_nt: TGCGCCAGCAGTCGGGACACCTACAACTATGGCTACACCTTC
clone_size: NA; v_call: TRBV5-6; j_call: TRBJ2-3; d_call: TRBD1; cdr3_aa: CASSLSRTGAQYF; cdr3_nt: TGTGCCAGCAGCTTGTCTAGAACAGGGGCGCAGTATTTT
clone_size: NA; v_call: TRBV24-1; j_call: TRBJ2-1; d_call: NA; cdr3_aa: CATSDRGAGAYNEQFF; cdr3_nt: TGTGCCACCAGTGATCGTGGGGCCGGAGCTTACAATGAGCAGTTCTTC
clone_size: NA; v_call: TRBV2; j_call: TRBJ2-1; d_call: TRBD2; cdr3_aa: CASSRLAPDSYNEQFF; cdr3_nt: TGTGCCAGCAGCAGACTAGCCCCCGACTCCTACAATGAGCAGTTCTTC
clone_size: NA; v_call: TRBV9; j_call: TRBJ1-3; d_call: TRBD1; cdr3_aa: CASSKGQGGNTIYF; cdr3_nt: TGTGCCAGCAGCAAGGGACAGGGTGGAAACACCATATATTTT
clone_size: NA; v_call: TRBV10-2; j_call: TRBJ2-1; d_call: TRBD1; cdr3_aa: CASSDVGQGVNEQFF; cdr3_nt: TGCGCCAGCAGTGATGTAGGACAGGGGGTCAATGAGCAGTTCTTC
clone_size: NA; v_call: TRBV21-1; j_call: TRBJ1-6; d_call: NA; cdr3_aa: CASSHRVFNSPLHF; cdr3_nt: TGTGCCAGCAGCCACAGGGTTTTTAATTCACCCCTCCACTTT
clone_size: NA; v_call: TRBV4-1; j_call: TRBJ2-7; d_call: NA; cdr3_aa: CASSQAQSGVRSYEQYF; cdr3_nt: TGCGCCAGCAGCCAGGCACAGAGCGGAGTCCGCTCCTACGAGCAGTACTTC
clone_size: NA; v_call: TRBV7-2; j_call: TRBJ2-1; d_call: TRBD2; cdr3_aa: CASRRTSAEYNEQFF; cdr3_nt: TGTGCCAGTCGCCGGACTAGCGCCGAATACAATGAGCAGTTCTTC
clone_size: NA; v_call: TRBV14; j_call: TRBJ2-1; d_call: NA; cdr3_aa: CASSQEVRWNNEQFF; cdr3_nt: TGTGCCAGCAGCCAAGAGGTCAGGTGGAACAATGAGCAGTTCTTC
clone_size: NA; v_call: TRBV13; j_call: TRBJ2-1; d_call: NA; cdr3_aa: CASSGSPNNEQFF; cdr3_nt: TGTGCCAGCAGCGGTTCCCCTAACAATGAGCAGTTCTTC
clone_size: NA; v_call: TRBV18; j_call: TRBJ2-5; d_call: TRBD2; cdr3_aa: CASSPSSGGVETQYF; cdr3_nt: TGTGCCAGCTCACCGAGCAGCGGGGGGGTTGAGACCCAGTACTTC
clone_size: NA; v_call: TRBV10-3; j_call: TRBJ2-5; d_call: TRBD2; cdr3_aa: CAISENGGEETQYF; cdr3_nt: TGTGCCATCAGTGAGAATGGGGGGGAGGAGACCCAGTACTTC
clone_size: NA; v_call: TRBV7-9; j_call: TRBJ1-6; d_call: NA; cdr3_aa: CASSLERSSSYNSPLHF; cdr3_nt: TGTGCCAGCAGCTTAGAACGTTCGAGCTCCTATAATTCACCCCTCCACTTT
clone_size: once; v_call: TRBV7-9; j_call: TRBJ2-5; d_call: TRBD1; cdr3_aa: CASSLGGQGQETQYF; cdr3_nt: TGTGCCAGCAGCTTAGGCGGACAGGGCCAAGAGACCCAGTACTTC
clone_size: NA; v_call: TRBV2; j_call: TRBJ1-6; d_call: NA; cdr3_aa: CASSTGTYNSPLHF; cdr3_nt: TGTGCCAGCAGTACCGGGACCTATAATTCACCCCTCCACTTT
clone_size: once; v_call: TRBV4-2; j_call: TRBJ2-1; d_call: NA; cdr3_aa: CASSRNARTAEQFF; cdr3_nt: TGTGCCAGCAGCCGCAACGCCAGGACAGCTGAGCAGTTCTTC
clone_size: medium-sized; v_call: TRBV7-2; j_call: TRBJ1-5; d_call: NA; cdr3_aa: CASSLERGLRQPQHF; cdr3_nt: TGTGCCAGCAGCTTAGAACGGGGGTTGCGTCAGCCCCAGCATTTT
clone_size: NA; v_call: TRBV6-1; j_call: TRBJ2-5; d_call: NA; cdr3_aa: CASSELRETQYF; cdr3_nt: TGTGCCAGCAGTGAACTGCGGGAGACCCAGTACTTC
clone_size: NA; v_call: TRBV2; j_call: TRBJ1-2; d_call: TRBD1; cdr3_aa: CASSDNRGDYGYTF; cdr3_nt: TGTGCCAGCAGTGATAACAGGGGGGACTATGGCTACACCTTC
clone_size: NA; v_call: TRBV7-2; j_call: TRBJ1-1; d_call: NA; cdr3_aa: CASSLDRREKAFF; cdr3_nt: TGTGCCAGCAGCTTAGACCGGCGGGAAAAAGCTTTCTTT
clone_size: NA; v_call: TRBV6-6; j_call: TRBJ2-7; d_call: TRBD1; cdr3_aa: CASSYSGTGGYEQYF; cdr3_nt: TGTGCCAGCAGTTACTCTGGGACAGGGGGCTACGAGCAGTACTTC
clone_size: once; v_call: TRBV30; j_call: TRBJ2-1; d_call: NA; cdr3_aa: CAWSVQFNEQFF; cdr3_nt: TGTGCCTGGAGTGTCCAGTTCAATGAGCAGTTCTTC
clone_size: NA; v_call: TRBV5-1; j_call: TRBJ1-1; d_call: NA; cdr3_aa: CASSLFSGTEAFF; cdr3_nt: TGCGCCAGCAGCTTGTTTTCGGGCACTGAAGCTTTCTTT
clone_size: once; v_call: TRBV7-2; j_call: TRBJ2-5; d_call: TRBD2; cdr3_aa: CASSLEWRRGGSKTQYF; cdr3_nt: TGTGCCAGCAGCTTAGAATGGCGGCGGGGGGGGTCAAAGACCCAGTACTTC
clone_size: NA; v_call: TRBV5-1; j_call: TRBJ2-5; d_call: TRBD1; cdr3_aa: CASSLGDRLQGETQYF; cdr3_nt: TGCGCCAGCAGCTTGGGGGACAGGCTCCAGGGAGAGACCCAGTACTTC